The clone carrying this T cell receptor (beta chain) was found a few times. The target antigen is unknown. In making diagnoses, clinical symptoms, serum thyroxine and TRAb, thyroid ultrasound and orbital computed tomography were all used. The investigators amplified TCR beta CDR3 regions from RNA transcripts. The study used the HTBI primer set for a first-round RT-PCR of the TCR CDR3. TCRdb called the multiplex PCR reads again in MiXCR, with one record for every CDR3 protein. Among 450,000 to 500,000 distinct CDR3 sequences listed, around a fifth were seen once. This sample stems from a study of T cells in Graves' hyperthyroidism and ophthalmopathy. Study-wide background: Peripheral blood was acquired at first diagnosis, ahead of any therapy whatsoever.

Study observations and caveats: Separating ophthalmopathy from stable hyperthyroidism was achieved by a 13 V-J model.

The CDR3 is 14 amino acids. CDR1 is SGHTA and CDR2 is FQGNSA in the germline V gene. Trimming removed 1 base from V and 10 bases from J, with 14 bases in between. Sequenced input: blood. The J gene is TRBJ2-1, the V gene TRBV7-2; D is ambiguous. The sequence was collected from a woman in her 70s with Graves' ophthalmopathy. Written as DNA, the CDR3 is TGTGCCAGCAGCTTAGTGGCCCCGCCCGGGGAGCAGTTCTTC. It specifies CASSLVAPPGEQFF.